A single T cell receptor (beta chain) is shown here with its context. There is no known antigen for this receptor. Qualities for individual bases were not recorded, and no much larger clone is one base off. Trimmed from V: 1 base; trimmed from J: 9 bases; junction bases lacking a gene match: 8. Including cysteine and phenylalanine, the CDR3 has 15 amino acids. The entry retains the CDR3 DNA only, 45 bases that are in frame from base 1. CDR1 and CDR2 were assigned from the germline V gene as MNHEY and SVGAGI. This sample stems from a study of T cells after yellow fever vaccination (dated 2019 in TCRdb). About the investigation overall: The SMART-Seq v4 Ultra Low Input RNA kit was used to prepare libraries from fractions with low cell numbers. Bulk TCR alpha and beta repertoires were sequenced longitudinally to track T-cell clones before and after primary and booster YFV17D yellow fever vaccination. Two healthy male donors, one aged 18 to 30 and one aged 30 to 39 years, were included in the cohort. Blood was collected at multiple timepoints before and after primary and secondary immunization, and bulk PBMC replicates and cell subsets were isolated. Overall study outcomes, separate from this receptor: A small share of clonotypes occurred in both CD4 and CD8 compartments, likely arising from convergent recombination. Because only a couple of donors were included in the study, the extent to which the findings can be generalized is limited. The secondary T-cell response was found to be weaker but faster than the primary response, with a peak reached on day 5 rather than on day 15. After the booster, most clones that had expanded after primary vaccination were detected again (nearly 98% of CD4 and around nine tenths of CD8), suggesting broad maintenance of memory. Computational filtering was needed because FACS-sorted repertoires could contain abundant contaminating clonotypes from the bulk population.

TCRdb lists the instrument as Illumina NovaSeq 6000. TCR cDNA was synthesized by 5'RACE template switching, through which a universal primer site and unique molecular identifiers were introduced. Priming for cDNA synthesis came from both the TCR alpha and TCR beta constant segments. Library amplification involved two PCR steps, and the second step added sample barcodes and sequencing adapters. Sequencing of the libraries was done on either Illumina HiSeq 2500 (2x100 bp) or NovaSeq (2x150 bp). As for how the authors treated the data: Demultiplexing of reads and collapsing into UMI consensus sequences were performed with MIGEC, and V(D)J alignment was carried out with MiXCR. Vaccine-responding clonotypes were identified with edgeR using replicate PBMC samples, with FDR below 0.01 and a log2 fold change above 5 up to day 15 being required. CD4 or CD8 identity was assigned to each bulk clonotype according to whether the clonotype was present at higher abundance in the sequenced CD4 repertoire or the sequenced CD8 repertoire. Using fastp at Q25 and MiXCR, TCRdb reprocessed the public reads and kept productive beta chains. Each entry merges the rows of one CDR3 protein and shows their most common DNA and genes. None of the V and J calls come from the authors' own analysis; TCRdb made them. The sample table records about 340,000 distinct CDR3 sequences; approximately 12% of these occur just once. Around 3% of the sample is in the top ten clones.

The intended sense of this specimen's treatment or condition label: live attenuated yellow fever vaccine strain. A standard Ficoll-Paque protocol was used to isolate PBMCs from peripheral blood. Dynabeads CD4 and CD8 positive selection kits were used to isolate the CD4 and CD8 T-cell fractions. TriZol was used to extract RNA from bulk PBMCs, from CD4 and CD8 fractions, and from dextramer-positive and dextramer-negative fractions. This TCR came from a man between 18 and 35 years old who received the YFV17D yellow fever vaccine. This chain is built from TRBV6-5 and TRBJ2-5; TRBD1 agrees with 10 junctional bases. Sequencing was performed on CD4+ T cells sorted from PBMCs, taken 15 days after the yellow fever booster vaccination. The nucleotide sequence reads TGTGCCAGCAGTTACTGGACAGGGGGGTTTAGGGCCCAGTACTTC. It translates to CASSYWTGGFRAQYF.